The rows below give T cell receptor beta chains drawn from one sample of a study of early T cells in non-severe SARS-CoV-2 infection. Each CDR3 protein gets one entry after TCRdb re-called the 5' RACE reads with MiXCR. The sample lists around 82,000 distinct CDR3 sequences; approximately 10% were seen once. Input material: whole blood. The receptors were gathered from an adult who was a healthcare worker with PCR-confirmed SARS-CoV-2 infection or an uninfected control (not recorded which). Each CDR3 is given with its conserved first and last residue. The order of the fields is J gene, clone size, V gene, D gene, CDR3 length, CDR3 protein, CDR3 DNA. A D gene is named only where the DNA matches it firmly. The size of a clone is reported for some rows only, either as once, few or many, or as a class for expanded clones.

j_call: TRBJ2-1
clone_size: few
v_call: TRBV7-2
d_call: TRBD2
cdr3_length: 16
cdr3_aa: CASRRLAGAPSDEQFF
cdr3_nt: TGTGCCAGCCGCCGACTAGCGGGGGCTCCCTCCGATGAGCAGTTCTTC

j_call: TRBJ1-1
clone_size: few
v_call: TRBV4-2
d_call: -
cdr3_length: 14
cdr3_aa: CASSQERIDAWAFF
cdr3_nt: TGTGCCAGCAGCCAAGAGCGGATAGATGCGTGGGCTTTCTTT

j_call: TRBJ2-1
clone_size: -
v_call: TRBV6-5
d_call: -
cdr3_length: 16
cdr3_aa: CASSYSIYSSYNEQFF
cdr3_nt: TGTGCCAGCAGTTACTCGATTTACAGCTCCTACAATGAGCAGTTCTTC

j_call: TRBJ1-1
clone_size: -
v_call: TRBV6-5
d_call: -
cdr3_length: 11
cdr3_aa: CASHSNTEAFF
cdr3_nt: TGTGCCAGCCACTCGAACACTGAAGCTTTCTTT

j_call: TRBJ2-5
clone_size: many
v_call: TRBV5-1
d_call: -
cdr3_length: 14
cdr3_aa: CASRVLPYQETQYF
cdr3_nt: TGCGCCAGCAGAGTCCTACCGTACCAAGAGACCCAGTACTTC

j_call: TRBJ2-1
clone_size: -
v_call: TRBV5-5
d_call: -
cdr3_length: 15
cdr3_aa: CASSFRGSSGDEQFF
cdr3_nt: TGTGCCAGCAGCTTCAGGGGTAGTTCAGGAGATGAGCAGTTCTTC

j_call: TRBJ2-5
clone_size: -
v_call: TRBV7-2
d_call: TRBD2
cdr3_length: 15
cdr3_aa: CASSLERGGQETQYF
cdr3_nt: TGTGCCAGCAGCTTAGAGCGGGGGGGCCAAGAGACCCAGTACTTC

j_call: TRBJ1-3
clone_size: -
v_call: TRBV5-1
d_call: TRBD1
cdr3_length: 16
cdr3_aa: CASSKDRIPSENTIYF
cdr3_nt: TGCGCCAGCAGCAAGGACAGGATTCCCTCTGAAAACACCATATATTTT

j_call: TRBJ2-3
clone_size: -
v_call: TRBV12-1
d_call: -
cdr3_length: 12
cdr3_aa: CASSFGGNTQYF
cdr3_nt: TGTGCCAGCAGCTTTGGGGGGAATACGCAGTATTTT

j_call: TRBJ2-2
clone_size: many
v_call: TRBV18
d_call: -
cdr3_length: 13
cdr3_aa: CASSPRSQRELFF
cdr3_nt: TGTGCCAGCTCACCACGGTCCCAACGGGAGCTGTTTTTT

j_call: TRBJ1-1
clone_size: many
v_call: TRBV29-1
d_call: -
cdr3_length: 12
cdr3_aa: CSVVGGVTEAFF
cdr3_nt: TGCAGCGTTGTGGGGGGGGTAACTGAAGCTTTCTTT

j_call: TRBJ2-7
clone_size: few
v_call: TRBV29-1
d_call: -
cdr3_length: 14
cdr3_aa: CSVELTYGSYEQYF
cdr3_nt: TGCAGCGTTGAATTGACTTACGGCTCCTACGAGCAGTACTTC

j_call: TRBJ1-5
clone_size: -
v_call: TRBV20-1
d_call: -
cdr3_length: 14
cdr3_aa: CSATRGVSNQPQHF
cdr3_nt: TGCAGTGCTACCCGGGGGGTTAGCAATCAGCCCCAGCATTTT

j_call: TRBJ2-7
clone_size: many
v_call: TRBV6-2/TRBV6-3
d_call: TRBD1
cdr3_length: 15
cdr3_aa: CASSYPPGTAYEQYF
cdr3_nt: TGTGCCAGCAGTTACCCTCCCGGGACAGCCTACGAGCAGTACTTC

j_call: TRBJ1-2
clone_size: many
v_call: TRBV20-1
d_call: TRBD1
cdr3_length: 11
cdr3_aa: CSAQQGFGYTF
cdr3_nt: TGCAGTGCTCAACAGGGGTTCGGCTACACCTTC

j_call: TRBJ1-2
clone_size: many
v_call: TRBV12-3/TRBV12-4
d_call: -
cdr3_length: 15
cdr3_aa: CASSLYGVGYYGYTF
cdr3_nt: TGTGCCAGCAGTTTATATGGAGTCGGCTACTATGGCTACACCTTC

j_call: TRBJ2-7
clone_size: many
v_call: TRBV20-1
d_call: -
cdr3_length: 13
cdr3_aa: CSARDLNWYEQYF
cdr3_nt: TGCAGTGCTAGAGATCTCAACTGGTACGAGCAGTACTTC

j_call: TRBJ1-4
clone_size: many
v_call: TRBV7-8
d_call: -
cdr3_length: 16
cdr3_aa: CASSLATGMVDEKLFF
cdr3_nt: TGTGCCAGCAGCTTAGCGACGGGAATGGTAGATGAAAAACTGTTTTTT

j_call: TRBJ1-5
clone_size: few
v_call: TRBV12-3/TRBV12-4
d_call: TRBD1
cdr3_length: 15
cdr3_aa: CASSRDREGSQPQHF
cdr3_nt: TGTGCCAGCAGCCGAGACAGGGAGGGAAGTCAGCCCCAGCATTTT

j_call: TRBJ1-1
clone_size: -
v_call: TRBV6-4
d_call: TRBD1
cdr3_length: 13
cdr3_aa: CASLQGVRTEAFF
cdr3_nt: TGTGCCAGCTTACAGGGGGTAAGAACTGAAGCTTTCTTT

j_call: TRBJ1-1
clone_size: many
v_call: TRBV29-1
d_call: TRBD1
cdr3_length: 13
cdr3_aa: CSVGDRANTEAFF
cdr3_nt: TGCAGCGTTGGCGACAGGGCGAACACTGAAGCTTTCTTT

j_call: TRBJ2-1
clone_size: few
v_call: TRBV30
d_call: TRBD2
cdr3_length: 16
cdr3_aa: CAWNRFWGTSGDEQFF
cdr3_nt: TGTGCCTGGAATCGGTTCTGGGGGACTAGCGGGGATGAGCAGTTCTTC